The present T cell receptor beta chain was sequenced within a study of T-cell memory formation after mild COVID-19. Study background: Most TCR clusters belonged to a single donor.

Constant-segment primers served in 5'RACE that generated TCR alpha and TCR beta cDNA libraries bearing sample barcodes and UMIs. TCRdb redid the calling of the 5' RACE reads with MiXCR, one entry per CDR3 protein. This table holds more than 200,000 distinct CDR3 sequences, about a sixth found once. Details on this clonotype: The antigen is undetermined.

Study-level results: Within pre-infection memory, some responding clones were found, suggesting cross-reactive memory joined.

The germline V and J ends were trimmed by 2 bases and 5 bases, with 30 bases remaining between them. The CDR3 covers 20 residues. CDR1 and CDR2 from the germline V gene are MDHEN and SYDVKM. The receptor was derived from a man aged 18 to 30 who had mild COVID-19 (a few samples of this study predate the infection). Cell type and time point are not known. V and J are TRBV28 and TRBJ1-1, with TRBD1 as a possible D gene (6 bases). The sample taken for sequencing was PBMCs or a T cell subset sorted from them (not recorded which). DNA of the CDR3: TGTGCCAGCAGTTTACCCCAAAGGGGGGTGTATCCAGGTTCGGGAACTGAAGCTTTCTTT. Residues: CASSLPQRGVYPGSGTEAFF. Together with reference TRBV28 and TRBJ1-1, the CDR3 gives the full variable domain: DVKVTQSSRYLVKRTGEKVFLECVQDMDHENMFWYRQDPGLGLRLIYFSYDVKMKEKGDIPEGYSVSREKKERFSLILESASTNQTSMYLCASSLPQRGVYPGSGTEAFFGQGTRLTVV.